A selection of T cell receptor beta chains follows, all from one sample in a study of neurological immune-mediated disorders. Each CDR3 protein is one row after TCRdb ran MiXCR on the 5' RACE reads. The sample lists about 62,000 distinct CDR3 sequences; around 3.8% were seen once. The sequencing input was PBMCs. Source of these receptors: a woman between 45 and 65 years old with multiple sclerosis. Each CDR3 is given with its conserved first and last residue. D genes are given only for firm matches. Clone size, where shown, is once, few, many, or a class for clones that have expanded.

clone_size	v_call	d_call	j_call	cdr3_nt	cdr3_aa
many	TRBV12-3/TRBV12-4	TRBD2	TRBJ2-5	TGTGCCAGCAGTTTAGCCCACAGGGTAGCGGGACCGGGGACCCAGTACTTC	CASSLAHRVAGPGTQYF
few	TRBV2	TRBD1	TRBJ1-6	TGTGCCAGCAGTGTACCCGGGACAGGGGGCTCCTATAATTCACCCCTCAACTTT	CASSVPGTGGSYNSPLNF
many	TRBV20-1	.	TRBJ1-2	TGCAGTGCTAGTAACCCTTATGGCTACACCTTC	CSASNPYGYTF
many	TRBV20-1	TRBD2	TRBJ2-1	TGCAGTGCTAGCCCGGGACTAGGTATCAACAATGAGCAGTTCTTC	CSASPGLGINNEQFF
many	TRBV6-2/TRBV6-3	TRBD1	TRBJ2-2	TGTGCCACCCCCCTGAACCCGGGACAGGGTGACACCGGGGAGCTGTTTTTT	CATPLNPGQGDTGELFF
.	TRBV20-1	TRBD1	TRBJ1-5	TGCAGTTCCCGACAGGGATTGAATCAGCCCCAGAATTTT	CSSRQGLNQPQNF
many	TRBV10-3	.	TRBJ1-1	TGTGCCATCAGCCAAGACCTTGGGAGGACGAACACTGAAGCTTTCTTT	CAISQDLGRTNTEAFF
many	TRBV11-3	TRBD1	TRBJ1-1	TGTGCCAGCAGCTTCGACAGGGTGAACACTGAAGCTTTCTTT	CASSFDRVNTEAFF
many	TRBV12-3/TRBV12-4	.	TRBJ1-3	TGTGCCAGCAGCCCGGACAGAACTTCTGGAAAAACCATATATTTT	CASSPDRTSGKTIYF
few	TRBV12-3/TRBV12-4	.	TRBJ1-1	TGTGCCAGCAGTCCGGAAAGGTTCACTGAAGCTTTCTTT	CASSPERFTEAFF
many	TRBV7-2	.	TRBJ1-4	TGTGCCAGCAGCTTAAGGTCCTCAGGAGAAAAACTGTTTTTT	CASSLRSSGEKLFF
many	TRBV6-5	TRBD1	TRBJ2-3	TGTGCCAGCAGCAAGGGTTGGTGGACAGGGCGGGGCACAGATACGCAGTATTTT	CASSKGWWTGRGTDTQYF
many	TRBV7-2	.	TRBJ2-7	TGTGCCAGCAGCCCTTTCACCGGGTACGAGCAGTACTTC	CASSPFTGYEQYF
many	TRBV7-8	TRBD2	TRBJ2-2	TGTGCCAGCAGCCTTCCGGGGGGAGAGGCCGCCGGGGAGCTGTTTTTT	CASSLPGGEAAGELFF
.	TRBV5-1	TRBD2	TRBJ2-5	TGCGCCAGCAGCGCCGGACTAGCGTCCCTAGAAGGGGAGACCCAGTACTTC	CASSAGLASLEGETQYF
many	TRBV5-6	TRBD2	TRBJ2-3	TGTGCCAGCAGCTTGAGGACTAGCGGGAGTAGAACAGATACGCAGTATTTT	CASSLRTSGSRTDTQYF
many	TRBV7-2	.	TRBJ2-7	TGTGCCAGCAGCTTAGGAGGGGCGAGCCACGAGCAGTACTTC	CASSLGGASHEQYF
many	TRBV2	TRBD2	TRBJ2-1	TGTGCCAGCAGTGAGATGGGACTAGCGGGAATAAATGAGCAGTTCTTC	CASSEMGLAGINEQFF
many	TRBV6-4	.	TRBJ1-1	TGTGCCAGCAGTGCTAACACTGAAGCTTTCTTT	CASSANTEAFF
many	TRBV12-3/TRBV12-4	TRBD1	TRBJ1-6	TGTGCCAGCAGTAGGACAGGGACGGGTTCACCCCTCCACTTT	CASSRTGTGSPLHF
many	TRBV20-1	TRBD2	TRBJ2-7	TGCAGTGCTAGAGACTCTAGCGGGAAAAGGGAGCAGTACTTC	CSARDSSGKREQYF
many	TRBV3-1	TRBD2	TRBJ2-7	TGTGCCAGCAGCCAAGGAGGGACTAGTTCGGACGAGCAGTACTTC	CASSQGGTSSDEQYF
many	TRBV11-1	TRBD2	TRBJ2-1	TGTGCCAGCAGCCGCTGGGGGACTAGCAGGGATGAGCAGTTCTTC	CASSRWGTSRDEQFF
many	TRBV5-1	TRBD1	TRBJ1-5	TGCGCCAGCAGCACGGGACAGGCCGATCAGCCCCAGCATTTT	CASSTGQADQPQHF
many	TRBV29-1	TRBD2	TRBJ2-7	TGCAGCGTTGAATTTGGTAGCGGGAGCTACGAGCAGTACTTC	CSVEFGSGSYEQYF
few	TRBV7-8	.	TRBJ2-7	TGTGCCAGCAGCGCGGGACGCCCATTCTACGAGCAGTACTTC	CASSAGRPFYEQYF
.	TRBV10-3	TRBD1	TRBJ1-5	TGTGCCATCAGCGCCGGGACAGGGACGAGCAATCAGCCCCAGAATTTT	CAISAGTGTSNQPQNF
many	TRBV5-5	.	TRBJ2-1	TGTGCCAGCTACAAAAGGATCGATGAGCAGTTCTTC	CASYKRIDEQFF
many	TRBV20-1	TRBD1	TRBJ2-3	TGCAGTGGGGGGGACAGGGCCACAGATACGCAGTATTTT	CSGGDRATDTQYF
many	TRBV6-2/TRBV6-3	.	TRBJ2-7	TGTGCCAGCAGTTATTTTGCAGGTTCCTACGAGCAGTACTTC	CASSYFAGSYEQYF
many	TRBV28	.	TRBJ2-1	TGTGCCAGCAGTCCTACAAACGGACAGAACTACAATGAGCAGTTCTTC	CASSPTNGQNYNEQFF
many	TRBV15	TRBD1	TRBJ2-7	TGTGCCACCAGCAGCGGGGACAGGGGCACCTACGAGCAGTACTTC	CATSSGDRGTYEQYF
.	TRBV24-1	.	TRBJ2-7	TGTGCCACCAGTGACTCAACCGGGGACGAGCAGTACTTC	CATSDSTGDEQYF
many	TRBV6-2/TRBV6-3	.	TRBJ2-7	TGTGCCAGCAGTTATCGGGCCAATACCTACGAGCAGTACTTC	CASSYRANTYEQYF
many	TRBV7-9	.	TRBJ1-4	TGTGCCAGCAGCTTAGGAGTGGATGAAAAACTGTTTTTT	CASSLGVDEKLFF
many	TRBV14	.	TRBJ2-7	TGTGCCAGCAGCCAATTGGCCAGGGGTTACGAGCAGTACTTC	CASSQLARGYEQYF
many	TRBV7-6	.	TRBJ2-2	TGTGCCAGCAGCTTAGCTCAGGGGACCCCGAACACCGGGGAGCTGTTTTTT	CASSLAQGTPNTGELFF
many	TRBV10-3	.	TRBJ2-3	TGTGCCATCAGTGAGGTGGGAGGCGCAGATACGCAGTATTTT	CAISEVGGADTQYF
many	TRBV6-4	TRBD2	TRBJ2-2	TGTGCCAGCAGTGAAGGTGGTAGCGGGAACCAGCTGTTTTTT	CASSEGGSGNQLFF
many	TRBV29-1	TRBD1	TRBJ1-1	TGCAGCGTCAAAGGACAGGGAGCTTTCTTT	CSVKGQGAFF
many	TRBV3-1	.	TRBJ2-2	TGTGCCAGCAGCCAAGGGCAGAACGCGAACACCGGGGAGCTGTTTTTT	CASSQGQNANTGELFF
many	TRBV6-5	TRBD2	TRBJ2-1	TGTGCCAGCAGTTATGGACTAGCGGGAGTAAATGAGCAGTTCTTC	CASSYGLAGVNEQFF
many	TRBV29-1	.	TRBJ2-1	TGCAGCGCCCCCATTAATGAGCAGTTCTTC	CSAPINEQFF
many	TRBV7-2	.	TRBJ2-3	TGTGCCAGCAGCTTAGGGGGGGCTGGTTCAGATACGCAGTATTTT	CASSLGGAGSDTQYF
many	TRBV29-1	.	TRBJ2-7	TGCAGCGTCCGGGACGGCACCTACGAGCAGTACTTC	CSVRDGTYEQYF